These 30 T cell receptor beta chains share one sample of origin, sequenced in a study of T cells after yellow fever vaccination. Each CDR3 protein is one row after TCRdb ran MiXCR on the 5' RACE reads. The data hold roughly 250,000 distinct CDR3 sequences, with 10% to 15% observed a single time. The sample in question was CD4+ T cells sorted from PBMCs, obtained 45 days after the yellow fever booster vaccination. These receptors all come from a man aged 25 to 40 who received the YFV17D yellow fever vaccine.

This clonotype has a count of ten or more. V usage is TRBV24-1 and J usage is TRBJ2-1; unclear D gene. CDR1 KGHDR and CDR2 SFDVKD come from the germline V gene. The CDR3 has 14 residues. V lost 5 bases to trimming and J lost 5 bases, with 12 bases between them. The CDR3 here is CATSVPPDHNEQFF. CDR3 coding DNA: TGTGCCACCAGTGTTCCCCCGGACCACAATGAGCAGTTCTTC.

There are a few counts of this clonotype. The V and J genes are TRBV4-3 and TRBJ2-2; D uncertain. V shed 0 bases and J shed 6 bases, with 8 bases lying between them. The CDR3 has 14 amino acids. The germline CDR1 and CDR2 sequences are LGHNA and YSLEER. CDR3 region: CASSQDPVAGELFF. The CDR3 nucleotides are TGCGCCAGCAGCCAAGATCCTGTTGCCGGGGAGCTGTTTTTT.

The chain links TRBV5-4 to TRBJ2-3; 10 bases fit TRBD2. The length of the CDR3 is 16 residues. Germline V lookup: CDR1 SGHNT, CDR2 YYREEE (reference sequence). Trimming took 0 bases from V and 4 from J; bases not matched to a gene: 5. The CDR3 DNA sequence: TGTGCCAGCAGCTTGGGGGCGCTAGCGGGAGCAGATACGCAGTATTTT. Its protein is CASSLGALAGADTQYF.

This clonotype was seen more than once but under ten times. The chain uses TRBV20-1 and TRBJ2-1; 9 nucleotides match TRBD2. Trimming took 0 bases from V and 6 from J; bases not matched to a gene: 9. The CDR3 covers 16 residues. The germline V gene has CDR1 DFQATT and CDR2 SNEGSKA (reference sequence). The CDR3 loop reads CSARDPGAGGVNEQFF. CDR3 DNA: TGCAGTGCTAGAGATCCCGGCGCGGGAGGGGTCAATGAGCAGTTCTTC.

This clonotype has ten or more counts. The J gene is TRBJ2-7, the V gene TRBV28; D is ambiguous. The CDR3 consists of 12 residues. With 4 bases removed from V and 3 bases from J, the gap between germline ends came to 7 bases. Germline V gene data show CDR1 as MDHEN and CDR2 as SYDVKM. The CDR3 protein is CASSSSHYEQYF. CDR3 nucleotides: TGTGCCAGCAGTTCTTCTCACTACGAGCAGTACTTC.

This clonotype was seen repeatedly, ten times or more. The chain has TRBV7-9 and TRBJ1-2, with no clear D. V was cut by 2 bases and J by 2 bases, with 9 bases left in between. This CDR3 contains 14 residues. Germline CDR1 is SEHNR and CDR2 is FQNEAQ (reference sequence). As DNA, the CDR3 is TGTGCCAGCAGCTTATCTTCCGGGAACTATGGCTACACCTTC. This translates into CASSLSSGNYGYTF. The full variable domain, completed using reference TRBV7-9 and TRBJ1-2, is DTGVSQNPRHKITKRGQNVTFRCDPISEHNRLYWYRQTLGQGPEFLTYFQNEAQLEKSRLLSDRFSAERPKGSFSTLEIQRTEQGDSAMYLCASSLSSGNYGYTFGSGTRLTVV.

The chain joins TRBV5-1 to TRBJ2-2, with D possibly TRBD1 on 6 matching bases. The V and J ends lost 4 bases and 4 bases respectively, with 11 bases between them. The V gene's germline CDR1 is SGHRS and CDR2 YFSETQ. The CDR3 extends over 14 amino acids. The CDR3 bases are TGCGCCAGCAGCGGTGACAGGTTCACCGGGGAGCTGTTTTTT. It codes for CASSGDRFTGELFF.

This chain uses TRBV11-2 with TRBJ2-5, with TRBD2 identical over 7 bases. Germline V gives CDR1 SGHAT, CDR2 FQNNGV. The CDR3 length is 20 residues. Losses at the gene ends were 7 bases for V and 2 bases for J; bases not matched to a gene: 25. The CDR3 DNA is TGTGCCAGCAATATCGTCGGAGGGCGGGAGTGTGTGGGCCCTCAAGAGACCCAGTACTTC. This codes for CASNIVGGRECVGPQETQYF. Full variable domain (outside the CDR3, taken from reference TRBV11-2 and TRBJ2-5): EAGVAQSPRYKIIEKRQSVAFWCNPISGHATLYWYQQILGQGPKLLIQFQNNGVVDDSQLPKDRFSAERLKGVDSTLKIQPAKLEDSAVYLCASNIVGGRECVGPQETQYFGPGTRLLVL.

This clonotype was detected a few times. The chain links TRBV20-1 to TRBJ2-2, with D hard to call. This CDR3 region has 15 residues. Germline V gene sequence: CDR1 DFQATT, CDR2 SNEGSKA (reference sequence). V shed 3 bases and J shed 0 bases, with 11 bases lying between them. In DNA form, the CDR3 reads TGCAGTGCTAGTCATCACTCGACGAACACCGGGGAGCTGTTTTTT. Its translation is CSASHHSTNTGELFF.

A few counts support this clonotype. The V and J genes are TRBV28 and TRBJ1-1; 9 bases match TRBD1. The CDR3 runs to 15 residues. Trimming at V came to 4 bases and at J to 1 base, leaving 4 bases not matched to a gene. CDR1 and CDR2 from the germline V gene are MDHEN and SYDVKM. CDR3 sequence: CASSSRDRANTEAFF. The CDR3 region has the DNA TGTGCCAGCAGTTCCCGGGACAGGGCGAACACTGAAGCTTTCTTT. Full variable domain (rest looked up from reference TRBV28 and TRBJ1-1): DVKVTQSSRYLVKRTGEKVFLECVQDMDHENMFWYRQDPGLGLRLIYFSYDVKMKEKGDIPEGYSVSREKKERFSLILESASTNQTSMYLCASSSRDRANTEAFFGQGTRLTVV.

This clonotype has a handful of counts. The chain combines TRBV30 with TRBJ2-2, with D tentatively TRBD1 (6 bases). V lost 5 bases and J 3 bases, leaving 13 bases between the germline ends. This CDR3 is built from 14 residues. Germline V gene sequence: CDR1 GTSNPN, CDR2 SVGIG (reference sequence). For the CDR3, the DNA is TGTGCCTGGGGGGACAAGGGGGACACCGGGGAGCTGTTTTTT. It yields the protein CAWGDKGDTGELFF.

This chain links TRBV9 with TRBJ1-6; 10 bases map to TRBD1. This CDR3 contains 15 residues. The germline V gene has CDR1 SGDLS and CDR2 YYNGEE. The V segment lost 0 bases and the J segment 8 bases; nucleotides outside the gene matches: 2. CDR3 DNA: TGTGCCAGCAGCGTAGCTGGGACAGGGGATTCACCCCTCCACTTT. Translating it yields CASSVAGTGDSPLHF.

V is TRBV4-3 and J is TRBJ1-1, with 7 nucleotides matching TRBD1. The CDR3 is 15 amino acids. CDR1 is LGHNA and CDR2 is YSLEER in the germline V gene. The junction had 15 bases not matched to a gene; V was cut back by 5 bases and J by 9 bases. DNA of the CDR3: TGCGCCAGCAGCTTAGGAAGGGGGCCGGAGTCGAAAGCTTTCTTT. This encodes CASSLGRGPESKAFF.

The chain recombines TRBV6-2 or TRBV6-3 with TRBJ2-7; possible D gene TRBD1, 6 bases. Germline V CDR1 and CDR2: MNHEY, SVGEGT. Trimming took off 4 bases at V and 2 bases at J, with 15 bases between the two ends. The CDR3 runs 15 residues. The DNA for the CDR3 is TGTGCCAGCAGTTCCGGGACGCAGGGGACCTACGAGCAGTACTTC. Translation gives CASSSGTQGTYEQYF.

The V gene is TRBV18, the J gene TRBJ2-7, with 11 bases matching TRBD2. This CDR3 spans 17 amino acids. Trimming at V came to 6 bases and at J to 2 bases, leaving 12 bases not matched to a gene. From germline, CDR1 is KGHSH and CDR2 LQKENI. Here the CDR3 DNA reads TGTGCCAGCTCGCAAACTGGGACTAGCGGTCCGACCTACGAGCAGTACTTC. Protein sequence: CASSQTGTSGPTYEQYF.

The rearrangement uses TRBV30 and TRBJ2-3; the D gene could be TRBD1 or TRBD2 (5 bases each). V was trimmed by 1 base and J by 0 bases, leaving 11 bases between them. CDR3 length: 15 amino acids. The germline gives CDR1 GTSNPN, CDR2 SVGIG (reference sequence). The CDR3 sequence is CAWSDGTSSTDTQYF. The CDR3 DNA reads as TGTGCCTGGAGTGACGGGACGTCTAGCACAGATACGCAGTATTTT.

This clonotype has a count of ten or more. The rearrangement joins TRBV20-1 to TRBJ2-7; D perhaps matches TRBD2 (5 bases). Germline V gene sequence: CDR1 DFQATT, CDR2 SNEGSKA (reference sequence). The CDR3 contains 13 residues. V lost 6 bases and J lost 3, with 15 bases in between. Here the CDR3 reads CSAPDLANYEQYF. The DNA for the CDR3 is TGCAGTGCCCCCGATCTAGCCAACTACGAGCAGTACTTC.

The V gene is TRBV5-1, the J gene TRBJ1-2; D remains ambiguous. The germline CDR1 and CDR2 sequences are SGHRS and YFSETQ. The CDR3 runs 12 residues. Trimming removed 4 bases at V and 8 bases at J, with 12 bases between. The CDR3 reads CASSDRERGYTF. Written as DNA, the CDR3 is TGCGCCAGCAGCGACCGGGAGCGAGGCTACACCTTC.

The chain links TRBV15 to TRBJ2-1; D is perhaps TRBD2 (5 bases). The length of the CDR3 is 13 residues. V was trimmed by 5 bases and J by 3 bases, leaving 8 bases between them. Germline V gene sequence: CDR1 LNHNV, CDR2 YYDKDF (reference sequence). CDR3 nucleotide sequence: TGTGCCACCAGCGGGAGCTTCTACAATGAGCAGTTCTTC. It encodes CATSGSFYNEQFF.

The table lists this clonotype with a few counts. V is TRBV20-1 and J is TRBJ2-2; the match to TRBD1 covers 7 bases. Germline values: CDR1 DFQATT, CDR2 SNEGSKA (reference sequence). The CDR3 spans 15 residues. J lost 4 bases, V lost 1 base, and 6 bases had no gene match. This CDR3 is CSARAFPGGTGELFF. In nucleotides, the CDR3 is TGCAGTGCTAGAGCATTTCCAGGGGGCACCGGGGAGCTGTTTTTT.

This clonotype was picked up a small number of times. The chain employs TRBV6-1 and TRBJ2-7; possible D gene TRBD1, 5 bases. The V and J ends lost 6 bases and 2 bases respectively, with 14 bases between them. There are 14 residues in the CDR3. Germline values: CDR1 MNHNS, CDR2 SASEGT. CDR3 sequence (DNA): TGTGCCAGCAGCTTGACAGATACGACCTACGAGCAGTACTTC. Translation: CASSLTDTTYEQYF.

The chain has TRBV29-1 and TRBJ2-3; D is unresolved. With 4 bases removed from V and 3 bases from J, the gap between germline ends came to 8 bases. There are 12 residues in the CDR3. The germline V gene encodes CDR1 SQVTM and CDR2 ANQGSEA. The CDR3 region has the DNA TGCAGCGTTGTTCGTGGAACAGATACGCAGTATTTT. As protein: CSVVRGTDTQYF.

This clonotype appeared a few times. The chain uses TRBV6-1 and TRBJ2-3; D might be TRBD1 (6 bases). The germline V and J ends were trimmed by 8 bases and 5 bases, with 17 bases remaining between them. From germline, CDR1 is MNHNS and CDR2 SASEGT. The CDR3 is made up of 14 amino acids. As DNA, the CDR3 is TGTGCCAGCCGTAGGGACAACAAAAAAGATACGCAGTATTTT. This gives the protein CASRRDNKKDTQYF.

This clonotype was observed a handful of times. The chain carries TRBV7-2 and TRBJ1-2, with a weak D call TRBD1 (6 bases). Germline V gene sequence: CDR1 SGHTA, CDR2 FQGNSA. This CDR3 spans 14 amino acids. V lost 5 bases and J lost 8, with 18 bases in between. The CDR3: CASSPTHRVSGYTF. The DNA of the CDR3 is TGTGCCAGCAGCCCCACCCACAGGGTCAGCGGCTACACCTTC.

This clonotype was recorded a few times. The chain links TRBV5-1 to TRBJ2-1; possibly TRBD2 for D (6 bases). The V and J ends lost 3 bases and 1 base respectively, with 14 bases between them. Germline V lookup: CDR1 SGHRS, CDR2 YFSETQ. The CDR3 loop spans 16 amino acids. The CDR3 loop reads CASSSRRVGSYNEQFF. CDR3 in DNA: TGCGCCAGCAGCTCTCGGAGGGTAGGGTCCTACAATGAGCAGTTCTTC.

This clonotype has a handful of counts. The V call is TRBV7-2, the J call TRBJ1-5; the match to TRBD1 covers 7 bases. The CDR3 runs 16 residues. Germline V gives CDR1 SGHTA, CDR2 FQGNSA. The trim removed 4 bases at V and 2 bases at J, leaving 8 bases unmatched. DNA for the CDR3: TGTGCCAGCAGCTCCGGAGACAGGGTGGGCAATCAGCCCCAGCATTTT. Residues: CASSSGDRVGNQPQHF.

Only a few counts were recorded for this clonotype. The chain carries TRBV28 and TRBJ2-6, with 11 bases lining up with TRBD1. The length of the CDR3 is 18 residues. After removal of 6 bases from V and 3 bases from J, the junction contained 10 bases not matched to a gene. Germline lookup yields CDR1 MDHEN and CDR2 SYDVKM. The CDR3 sequence is CASSASGQGANGANVLTF. The DNA of the CDR3 is TGTGCCAGCAGCGCCTCCGGACAGGGGGCGAATGGGGCCAACGTCCTGACTTTC. Combining the CDR3 with reference TRBV28 and TRBJ2-6 gives the whole variable domain DVKVTQSSRYLVKRTGEKVFLECVQDMDHENMFWYRQDPGLGLRLIYFSYDVKMKEKGDIPEGYSVSREKKERFSLILESASTNQTSMYLCASSASGQGANGANVLTFGAGSRLTVL.

This sequence joins TRBV12-3 or TRBV12-4 and TRBJ2-1; tentatively, D is TRBD2 (5 bases). With 2 bases removed from V and 8 bases from J, the gap between germline ends came to 10 bases. The CDR3 has 13 residues. The CDR3 DNA reads as TGTGCCAGCAGTTTAAGAGGGTCCGATGAGCAGTTCTTC. It yields the protein CASSLRGSDEQFF.

The chain recombines TRBV6-5 with TRBJ2-1, with D possibly matching TRBD2 (8 bases). Trimming stripped 6 bases from V and 9 bases from J, with 24 bases between. The length of the CDR3 is 16 residues. Germline V gives CDR1 MNHEY, CDR2 SVGAGI. The CDR3 loop reads CASSYRGGRSGGEQFF. The DNA of the CDR3 is TGTGCCAGCAGCTACAGGGGCGGGAGGTCCGGGGGTGAGCAGTTCTTC.

The chain couples TRBV20-1 to TRBJ2-1; 12 bases fit TRBD2. In germline, CDR1 is DFQATT, CDR2 SNEGSKA (reference sequence). The CDR3 spans 16 residues. The V and J ends lost 3 bases and 5 bases, in that order; junction bases with no gene match: 8. The CDR3 sequence is CSASLLTSGRNNEQFF. In nucleotides, the CDR3 is TGCAGTGCTAGTCTTTTGACTAGCGGGAGAAACAATGAGCAGTTCTTC.